Reported below is one TCR beta chain. Its antigen is still unknown. The sample comes from a study of PD-1 blockade in classical Hodgkin lymphoma. The study's findings and limits: Reports indicated that newly diagnosed patients had lower baseline TCR diversity than healthy donors did. Before treatment, complete responders showed about the same diversity as newly diagnosed patients. CD4+ but not CD8+ TCR diversity rose significantly by C4D1.

As to time point: cycle 4 day 1 (C4D1), after 6 weeks of nivolumab. Every single patient, without exception, relapsed after autologous stem cell transplantation, and brentuximab vedotin exposure varied. Responses achieved at best were complete response, partial response or progressive disease. Sequenced by immunoSEQ multiplex PCR; TCRdb stores in-frame clones only, minus some. The sample has just under 65,000 clones; about 89% are singletons. The receptor was derived from a human donor with classical Hodgkin lymphoma. The source material was peripheral blood mononuclear cells (PBMCs), sampled before the fourth cycle of nivolumab.

The CDR3 region is CASSRAPRSLISPLHF. CDR3 DNA: TGTGCCAGCAGTCGGGCCCCACGCAGCCTAATCTCACCCCTCCACTTT. The rearrangement uses TRBV27 and TRBJ1-6; D unresolved. The CDR3 has 16 residues. Trimming shortened V by 5 bases and J by 10 bases, and 21 bases separated the two germline ends. In germline, CDR1 is MNHEY, CDR2 SMNVEV (reference sequence).